This T cell receptor (beta chain) is from a study of blood T cell repertoires in COVID-19. Study at large: Samples taken during acute and convalescent COVID-19 were collected in the United States, Italy and Spain. T cells, B-cell-depleted T cells, or PBMCs provided the cDNA or gDNA that served as material.

Clones were sequenced by immunoSEQ multiplex PCR, and TCRdb holds only the in-frame ones, with some missing. Of 200,000 to 250,000 clones in the sample, roughly 85% were seen once. V lost 3 bases to trimming and J lost 3 bases, with 14 bases between them. The length of the CDR3 is 15 residues. Germline V lookup: CDR1 SGHVS, CDR2 FQNEAQ. V gene TRBV7-8 combines with J gene TRBJ1-2; D is possibly TRBD1 (6 bases). What was sequenced was peripheral blood. The source of this sequence is a woman in her 70s with active or convalescent COVID-19. This chain's CDR3 is CASSLSGGPDYGYTF. The CDR3 DNA reads as TGTGCCAGCAGCTTGTCTGGGGGCCCTGACTATGGCTACACCTTC.